Below are 26 T cell receptor beta chains sequenced from a single sample in a study of long-term antiretroviral therapy in people with HIV. The run of the v3.0 immunoSEQ assay was at survey level. Some clones are missing from TCRdb's copy, which holds only in-frame ones; the method was immunoSEQ multiplex PCR. The table lists around 24,000 clones, about 92% of them singletons. The material sequenced was unsorted PBMCs, taken 7.6 years after starting antiretroviral therapy. The source is a middle-aged woman with HIV.

This chain uses TRBV5-1 with TRBJ2-1; D tentatively fits TRBD1 or TRBD2 (6 bases each). The V and J ends lost 4 bases and 6 bases respectively, with 20 bases between them. Germline values: CDR1 SGHRS, CDR2 YFSETQ. The CDR3 is 16 residues long. The CDR3 sequence is CASSPEGGLVPNEQFF. The CDR3, as DNA: TGCGCCAGCAGCCCCGAGGGGGGTCTAGTACCCAATGAGCAGTTCTTC.

The chain links TRBV10-3 to TRBJ2-3; weak D call: TRBD2 (6 bases). The CDR3 has 15 residues. Germline V gene lookup returns CDR1 ENHRY and CDR2 SYGVKD. Trimming stripped 6 bases from V and 1 base from J, with 14 bases between. This CDR3 reads CAIRPGLLGTDTQYF. Here the CDR3 DNA reads TGTGCCATCAGACCGGGACTTCTAGGCACAGATACGCAGTATTTT.

The chain links TRBV19 to TRBJ2-2, with D possibly TRBD2 on 5 matching bases. With 7 bases removed from V and 2 bases from J, the gap between germline ends came to 14 bases. There are 15 residues in the CDR3. CDR1 and CDR2 from the germline V gene are LNHDA and SQIVND (reference sequence). The DNA of the CDR3 is TGTGCCAGTAAGCACACCGGGGTTAACACCGGGGAGCTGTTTTTT. This gives the protein CASKHTGVNTGELFF.

The gene calls are TRBV7-2 and TRBJ1-2; D uncertain. CDR3 size: 13 residues. Germline loops: CDR1 SGHTA, CDR2 FQGNSA. The V end was cut by 2 bases, the J end by 7 bases, with 11 bases between. Here the CDR3 reads CASSLYSEVGYTF. CDR3 DNA sequence: TGTGCCAGCAGCTTATACTCTGAGGTTGGCTACACCTTC.

The V and J genes are TRBV30 and TRBJ1-2; 7 bases map to TRBD1. CDR3 length equals 17 residues. CDR1 and CDR2 from the germline V gene are GTSNPN and SVGIG (reference sequence). The V gene end was trimmed by 2 bases and the J gene end by 0 bases; junction bases not matched to a gene: 12. Here the CDR3 DNA reads TGTGCCTGGAGTTCATTCCTTGGGACAGCCTCTAACTATGGCTACACCTTC. It codes for CAWSSFLGTASNYGYTF.

V is TRBV6-5 and J is TRBJ2-7, with 7 nucleotides matching TRBD1. The J segment lost 2 bases and the V segment lost 5 bases, leaving 6 bases of the junction unmatched. This CDR3 has 14 amino acids. Germline-derived CDR1 and CDR2 are MNHEY and SVGAGI. The CDR3 here is CASSEYRGTYEQYF. CDR3 nucleotide sequence: TGTGCCAGCAGTGAATACAGGGGTACCTACGAGCAGTACTTC.

The V and J genes are TRBV30 and TRBJ1-1; 8 bases align to TRBD1. Germline values: CDR1 GTSNPN, CDR2 SVGIG (reference sequence). The CDR3 is 15 amino acids. V lost 4 bases, J lost 1 base, and 8 bases stayed unmatched. The CDR3 DNA is TGTGCCTGGACCCTTCGCCAGGGGGCGAACACTGAAGCTTTCTTT. Its protein is CAWTLRQGANTEAFF.

This sequence joins TRBV5-6 and TRBJ1-2; weak D call: TRBD1 (5 bases). CDR3 length: 15 amino acids. CDR1 is SGHDT, CDR2 YYEEEE, per germline. V was cut by 1 base and J by 2 bases, with 12 bases left in between. The CDR3 DNA reads TGTGCCAGCAGCTTGAATGGGGCGACGAACTATGGCTACACCTTC. This translates into CASSLNGATNYGYTF.

The rearrangement joins TRBV28 to TRBJ1-2; 7 bases agree with TRBD1. The CDR3 loop spans 11 amino acids. CDR1 MDHEN and CDR2 SYDVKM come from the germline V gene. With 2 bases clipped from V and 13 bases from J, the junction kept 4 bases outside the gene matches. CDR3 DNA sequence: TGTGCCAGCAGTTTAAGGGGACAGATCACCTTC. This gives the protein CASSLRGQITF.

The CDR3 DNA sequence: TGTGCCAGCAGCCAAGGTCTCGGACAGGGGTTCTACGAGCAGTACTTC. Translating gives CASSQGLGQGFYEQYF. The V call is TRBV14, the J call TRBJ2-7, with TRBD1 matching over 9 bases. Germline-derived CDR1 and CDR2 are SGHDN and FVKESK. The length of the CDR3 is 16 residues. The junction had 7 bases not matched to a gene; V was cut back by 1 base and J by 3 bases.

This chain links TRBV19 with TRBJ2-4; 13 bases map to TRBD2. This CDR3 contains 18 residues. Germline trimming cut 5 bases from V and 1 base from J; bases unmatched to any gene: 8. Per the germline V gene, CDR1 is LNHDA and CDR2 is SQIVND (reference sequence). CDR3: CASSGTSGVRGAKNIQYF. As DNA, the CDR3 is TGTGCCAGTAGTGGGACTAGCGGGGTCCGAGGGGCCAAAAACATTCAGTACTTC.

The chain is built from TRBV11-2 and TRBJ2-1, with D tentatively TRBD1 (5 bases). Germline CDR1 is SGHAT and CDR2 is FQNNGV. This CDR3 has 12 residues. V dropped 8 bases and J dropped 4 bases, with 9 bases sitting between them. The CDR3 DNA is TGTGCCAGCCTGGGGCCATACAATGAGCAGTTCTTC. Translating gives CASLGPYNEQFF.

This chain uses TRBV7-8 with TRBJ1-5, with 8 nucleotides matching TRBD1. This CDR3 comprises 18 residues. The germline gives CDR1 SGHVS, CDR2 FQNEAQ. V was pared by 3 bases and J by 1 base, with 11 bases of the junction left unmatched. The CDR3 protein is CASSFGTGTTLSNQPQHF. CDR3 coding DNA: TGTGCCAGCAGCTTTGGGACAGGAACGACTTTAAGCAATCAGCCCCAGCATTTT.

The chain carries TRBV4-3 and TRBJ2-5; maybe TRBD2 (6 bases). CDR3 size: 14 residues. Germline CDR1 reads LGHNA; CDR2 reads YSLEER. Trimming removed 1 base from V and 4 bases from J, with 10 bases in between. The CDR3 is CASSQGFGGETQYF. Written as DNA, the CDR3 is TGCGCCAGCAGCCAAGGGTTCGGGGGAGAGACCCAGTACTTC.

The rearrangement joins TRBV28 to TRBJ1-1; 7 bases fit TRBD1. There are 13 residues in the CDR3. V was pared by 1 base and J by 7 bases, with 3 bases of the junction left unmatched. Germline V gene data show CDR1 as MDHEN and CDR2 as SYDVKM. CDR3 amino acids: CASSLSGTDEAFF. The CDR3, as DNA: TGTGCCAGCAGTTTATCTGGGACAGATGAAGCTTTCTTT.

The chain carries TRBV15 and TRBJ1-1; the D gene is possibly TRBD1 (5 bases). Germline V gives CDR1 LNHNV, CDR2 YYDKDF (reference sequence). This CDR3 spans 14 amino acids. Deletions cut 3 bases from V and 6 bases from J, with 14 bases between. The CDR3: CATSRARQRPEAFF. CDR3 DNA sequence: TGTGCCACCAGCAGGGCTAGACAGCGGCCTGAAGCTTTCTTT.

The genes are TRBV18 and TRBJ2-1; D is perhaps TRBD1 (6 bases). V lost 6 bases, J lost 7 bases, and 19 bases lay in between. Germline V lookup: CDR1 KGHSH, CDR2 LQKENI. The CDR3 extends over 15 amino acids. The CDR3 loop is CASSLGEGEINEQFF. The CDR3 coding sequence is TGTGCCAGCTCGCTGGGCGAGGGGGAGATAAATGAGCAGTTCTTC.

This chain links TRBV9 with TRBJ1-2, with a tentative D call TRBD1 (5 bases). Germline V CDR1 and CDR2: SGDLS, YYNGEE. V dropped 4 bases and J dropped 6 bases, with 16 bases sitting between them. CDR3 length: 14 residues. The CDR3 reads CASSPGRSYNGYTF. The CDR3 DNA is TGTGCCAGCAGCCCAGGGAGGAGTTATAATGGCTACACCTTC.

The rearrangement uses TRBV12-5 and TRBJ2-7; 7 nucleotides align to TRBD1. The CDR3 runs 15 residues. After removal of 2 bases from V and 4 bases from J, the junction contained 8 bases not matched to a gene. The germline V gene has CDR1 LGHNT and CDR2 FRNRAP. The CDR3 DNA sequence: TGTGCTAGTGGTTTGCTCGTCAGGGGGTGGTACGAGCAGTACTTC. Translation: CASGLLVRGWYEQYF.

The chain couples TRBV5-1 to TRBJ1-6; 8 bases line up with TRBD1. With 4 bases clipped from V and 10 bases from J, the junction kept 19 bases outside the gene matches. Germline CDR1 SGHRS, CDR2 YFSETQ. The CDR3 is 18 residues long. The CDR3 coding sequence is TGCGCCAGCAGCCCGCGTCCCGGGACAGGAAAGGGTGACTCACCCCTCCACTTT. Residues: CASSPRPGTGKGDSPLHF.

The rearrangement links TRBV6-1 to TRBJ2-2, with D hard to call. V was trimmed by 3 bases and J by 5 bases, leaving 4 bases between them. Germline V gene sequence: CDR1 MNHNS, CDR2 SASEGT. The CDR3 covers 12 residues. CDR3 sequence reads: CASSDSTGELFF. The CDR3 DNA reads as TGTGCCAGCAGTGACAGTACCGGGGAGCTGTTTTTT.

The V and J genes are TRBV2 and TRBJ2-7; D gene unclear. Germline V gene data show CDR1 as SNHLY and CDR2 as FYNNEI. There are 12 residues in the CDR3. V was pared by 1 base and J by 9 bases, with 10 bases between. CDR3 amino acids: CASSEGGSGQYF. The CDR3 nucleotides are TGTGCCAGCAGTGAAGGAGGTTCTGGGCAGTACTTC.

This rearrangement joins TRBV5-1 to TRBJ2-1; 9 nucleotides align to TRBD1. CDR3 length: 16 residues. Germline V gene data show CDR1 as SGHRS and CDR2 as YFSETQ. After removal of 5 bases from V and 0 bases from J, the junction contained 6 bases not matched to a gene. CDR3 region: CASRSGTGTSYNEQFF. The CDR3 nucleotides are TGCGCCAGCAGATCCGGGACAGGGACCTCCTACAATGAGCAGTTCTTC. The whole variable domain, remainder taken from reference TRBV5-1 and TRBJ2-1, is KAGVTQTPRYLIKTRGQQVTLSCSPISGHRSVSWYQQTPGQGLQFLFEYFSETQRNKGNFPGRFSGRQFSNSRSEMNVSTLELGDSALYLCASRSGTGTSYNEQFFGPGTRLTVL.

The chain recombines TRBV7-2 with TRBJ2-7; no firm D call. Trimming removed 5 bases at V and 1 base at J, with 3 bases between. CDR3 length: 11 amino acids. Germline V lookup: CDR1 SGHTA, CDR2 FQGNSA. CDR3 sequence (DNA): TGTGCCAGCAGCGAGTCCTACGAGCAGTACTTC. Translation gives CASSESYEQYF.

This chain joins TRBV6-5 and TRBJ1-1, with a weak D call TRBD1 (5 bases). The germline V and J ends were trimmed by 6 bases and 7 bases, with 9 bases remaining between them. Germline V gives CDR1 MNHEY, CDR2 SVGAGI. This CDR3 has 11 residues. This CDR3 reads CASRAGLEAFF. The CDR3 DNA is TGTGCCAGCAGGGCGGGGCTTGAAGCTTTCTTT.

This clone occurred a few times. The chain links TRBV11-3 to TRBJ1-1; D call uncertain. Germline CDR1 and CDR2: SGHNT and YENEEA. The CDR3 length is 14 residues. Between the trimmed V and J ends, which lost 4 bases and 3 bases, there was a span of 12 bases. CDR3 coding DNA: TGTGCCAGCAGCTCGCGGGGAGGGCACACTGAAGCTTTCTTT. It yields the protein CASSSRGGHTEAFF. The variable domain in full, with the rest retrieved from reference TRBV11-3 and TRBJ1-1, is EAGVVQSPRYKIIEKKQPVAFWCNPISGHNTLYWYLQNLGQGPELLIRYENEEAVDDSQLPKDRFSAERLKGVDSTLKIQPAELGDSAVYLCASSSRGGHTEAFFGQGTRLTVV.